This T cell receptor beta chain was recorded in a study of blood T cell repertoires in COVID-19. On the study more broadly: The samples span acute and convalescent COVID-19 from the United States, Italy and Spain.

Participants were aged about 18 to 95 years, lived in 25 or so US areas, and enrolled virtually. No more than 2 weeks before study entry, exposed participants had met a case of COVID-19. CDR1 LGHDT and CDR2 YNNKEL come from the germline V gene (reference sequence). Trimming removed 3 bases at V and 0 bases at J, with 11 bases between. This CDR3 is 15 amino acids long. In the original analysis: Cell counts per sample came from amplifying reference gene primers. The data were produced by immunoSEQ multiplex PCR, yet TCRdb's version contains in-frame clones alone and is incomplete. V, J and clone size are those of that table, while D and trimming were read from the DNA. The sample has about 200,000 clones, less than 90% seen once.

The receptor comes from a young woman who had been exposed to COVID-19. V usage is TRBV3-1 (or the pseudogene TRBV3-2) and J usage is TRBJ1-1, with D perhaps TRBD1 (5 bases). Sequenced material: PBMCs or T cells enriched from blood (not recorded which). The CDR3 region has the DNA TGTGCCAGCAGCCAGGACGGACAAATGAACACTGAAGCTTTCTTT. It is translated as CASSQDGQMNTEAFF.